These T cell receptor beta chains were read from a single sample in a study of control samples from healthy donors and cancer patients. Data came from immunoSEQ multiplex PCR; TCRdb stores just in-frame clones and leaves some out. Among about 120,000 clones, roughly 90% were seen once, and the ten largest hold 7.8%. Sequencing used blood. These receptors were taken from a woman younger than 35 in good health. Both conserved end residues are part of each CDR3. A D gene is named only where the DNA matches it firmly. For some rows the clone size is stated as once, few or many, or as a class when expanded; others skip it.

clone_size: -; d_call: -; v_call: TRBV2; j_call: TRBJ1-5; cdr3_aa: CASKDRRGTIFDDQPQHF; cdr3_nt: TGTGCCAGCAAGGACCGTCGGGGAACTATTTTTGATGATCAGCCCCAGCATTTT
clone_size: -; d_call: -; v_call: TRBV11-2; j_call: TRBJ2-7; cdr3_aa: CASSLVGTAYEQYF; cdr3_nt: TGTGCCAGCAGCTTAGTGGGGACCGCCTACGAGCAGTACTTC
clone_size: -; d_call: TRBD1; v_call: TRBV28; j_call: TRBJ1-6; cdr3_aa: CASGSDRANNSPLHF; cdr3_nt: TGTGCCAGCGGTTCAGACAGGGCGAATAATTCACCCCTCCACTTT
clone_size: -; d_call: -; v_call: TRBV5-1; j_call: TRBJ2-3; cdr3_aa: CASSFTGTDTQYF; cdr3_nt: TGCGCCAGCAGCTTTACAGGTACAGATACGCAGTATTTT
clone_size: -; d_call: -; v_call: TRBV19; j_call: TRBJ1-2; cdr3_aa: CASSIGHREVEWGYTF; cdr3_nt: TGTGCCAGTAGTATTGGCCACAGGGAGGTGGAGTGGGGCTACACCTTC
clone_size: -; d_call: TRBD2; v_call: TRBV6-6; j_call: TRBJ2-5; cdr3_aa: CASRASGNQETQYF; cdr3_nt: TGTGCCAGCCGGGCTAGCGGAAACCAAGAGACCCAGTACTTC
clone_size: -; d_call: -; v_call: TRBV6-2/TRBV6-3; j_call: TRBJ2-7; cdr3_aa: CASSYPSPKAYEQYF; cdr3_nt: TGTGCCAGCAGTTATCCCAGCCCCAAGGCCTACGAGCAGTACTTC
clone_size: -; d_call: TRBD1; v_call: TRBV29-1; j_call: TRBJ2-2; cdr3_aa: CSAGQGEGGELFF; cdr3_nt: TGCAGCGCCGGACAGGGGGAGGGCGGGGAGCTGTTTTTT
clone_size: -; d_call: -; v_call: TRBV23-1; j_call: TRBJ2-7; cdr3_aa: CASSRRPAYEQYF; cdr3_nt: TGCGCCAGCAGTCGAAGACCAGCCTACGAGCAGTACTTC
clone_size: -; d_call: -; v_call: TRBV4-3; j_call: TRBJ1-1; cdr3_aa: CASSQIRASHTEAFF; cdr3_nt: TGCGCCAGCAGCCAAATCAGGGCCTCTCACACTGAAGCTTTCTTT
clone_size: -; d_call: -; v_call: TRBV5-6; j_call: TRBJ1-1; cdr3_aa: CASSVTPRVGGDTEAFF; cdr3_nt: TGTGCCAGCAGCGTCACCCCCCGAGTAGGGGGTGACACTGAAGCTTTCTTT
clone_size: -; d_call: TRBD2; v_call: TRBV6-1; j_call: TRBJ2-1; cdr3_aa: CASSEGLAGTQFF; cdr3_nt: TGTGCCAGCAGTGAAGGGCTAGCGGGAACTCAGTTCTTC
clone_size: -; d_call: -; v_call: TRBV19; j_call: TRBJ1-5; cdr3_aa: CASTLDAVNQPQHF; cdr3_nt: TGTGCCAGTACCCTCGACGCGGTAAACCAGCCCCAGCATTTT
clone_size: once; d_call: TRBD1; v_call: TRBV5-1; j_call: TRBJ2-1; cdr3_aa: CASSPSGQVSNEQFF; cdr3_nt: TGCGCCAGCAGCCCATCGGGACAGGTCAGCAATGAGCAGTTCTTC
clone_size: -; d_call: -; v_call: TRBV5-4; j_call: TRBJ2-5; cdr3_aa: CASSLDSSRQETQYF; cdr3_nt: TGTGCCAGCAGCTTGGATTCGTCTAGGCAAGAGACCCAGTACTTC
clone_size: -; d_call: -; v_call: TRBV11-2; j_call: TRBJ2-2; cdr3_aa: CASSLGYGHAGELFF; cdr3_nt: TGTGCCAGCAGCTTAGGATACGGTCATGCCGGGGAGCTGTTTTTT
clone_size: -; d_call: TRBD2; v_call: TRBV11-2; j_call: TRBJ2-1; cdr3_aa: CASSSLAGAYYNEQFF; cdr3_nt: TGTGCCAGCAGCTCACTAGCGGGAGCGTACTACAATGAGCAGTTCTTC
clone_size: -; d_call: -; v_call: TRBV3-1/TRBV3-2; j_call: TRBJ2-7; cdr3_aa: CASSQGYEQYF; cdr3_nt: TGTGCCAGCAGCCAAGGCTACGAGCAGTACTTC
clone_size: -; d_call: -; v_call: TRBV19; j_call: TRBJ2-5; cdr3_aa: CASSSDKRETQYF; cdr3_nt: TGTGCCAGTAGTAGCGATAAACGGGAGACCCAGTACTTC
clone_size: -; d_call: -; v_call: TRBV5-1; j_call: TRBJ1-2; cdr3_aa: CASSLMTSSNYGYTF; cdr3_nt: TGCGCCAGCAGCTTGATGACAAGTTCTAACTATGGCTACACCTTC
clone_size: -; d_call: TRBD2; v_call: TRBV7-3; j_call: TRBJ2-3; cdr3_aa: CASSLPSSGESTDTQYF; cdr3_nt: TGTGCCAGCAGCTTACCCTCCAGCGGGGAGAGCACAGATACGCAGTATTTT
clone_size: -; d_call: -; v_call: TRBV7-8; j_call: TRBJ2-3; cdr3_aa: CASSSRGTTDTQYF; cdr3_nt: TGTGCCAGCAGCAGTAGGGGCACCACAGATACGCAGTATTTT
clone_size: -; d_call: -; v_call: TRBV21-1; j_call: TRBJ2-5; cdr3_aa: CASSKALCLGTGGKETQYF; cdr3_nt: TGTGCCAGCAGCAAAGCGCTTTGCCTTGGGACAGGGGGCAAAGAGACCCAGTACTTC
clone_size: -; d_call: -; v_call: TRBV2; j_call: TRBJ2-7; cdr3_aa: CASSAVNEQYF; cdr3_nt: TGTGCCAGCAGTGCCGTCAACGAGCAGTACTTC
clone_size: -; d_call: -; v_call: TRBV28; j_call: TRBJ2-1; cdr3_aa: CASSLGANEQFF; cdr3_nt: TGTGCCAGCAGTTTGGGCGCCAATGAGCAGTTCTTC
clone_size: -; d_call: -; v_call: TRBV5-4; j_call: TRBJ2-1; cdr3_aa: CASTPEVGRNNEQFF; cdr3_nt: TGTGCCAGCACCCCCGAGGTGGGCAGGAACAATGAGCAGTTCTTC
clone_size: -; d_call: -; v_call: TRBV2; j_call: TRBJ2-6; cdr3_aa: CASRPWDSSSGANVLTF; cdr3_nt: TGTGCCAGCAGGCCTTGGGACTCCAGCTCTGGGGCCAACGTCCTGACTTTC
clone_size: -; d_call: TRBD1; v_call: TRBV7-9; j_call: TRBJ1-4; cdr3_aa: CASSYARGAMGEKLFF; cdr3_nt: TGTGCCAGCAGTTATGCCAGGGGGGCGATGGGTGAAAAACTGTTTTTT
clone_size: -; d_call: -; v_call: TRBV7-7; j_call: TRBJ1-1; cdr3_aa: CASSFGRNTEAFF; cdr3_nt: TGTGCTAGCAGCTTTGGCAGGAACACTGAAGCTTTCTTT
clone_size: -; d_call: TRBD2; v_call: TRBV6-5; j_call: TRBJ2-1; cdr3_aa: CASSRLADYNEQFF; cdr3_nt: TGTGCCAGCAGTCGACTAGCGGACTACAATGAGCAGTTCTTC
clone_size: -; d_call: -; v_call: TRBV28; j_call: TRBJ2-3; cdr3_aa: CASSAISQKTDTQYF; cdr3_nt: TGTGCCAGCAGCGCGATTAGCCAGAAAACAGATACGCAGTATTTT
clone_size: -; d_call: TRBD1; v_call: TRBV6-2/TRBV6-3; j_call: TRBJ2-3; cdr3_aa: CASSPLGTGLRTDTQYF; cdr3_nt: TGTGCCAGCAGTCCCCTCGGGACAGGGTTGAGAACAGATACGCAGTATTTT
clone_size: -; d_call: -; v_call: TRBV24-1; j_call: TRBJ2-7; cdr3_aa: CATSDPLRYEQYF; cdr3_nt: TGTGCCACCAGTGATCCTCTGAGGTACGAGCAGTACTTC
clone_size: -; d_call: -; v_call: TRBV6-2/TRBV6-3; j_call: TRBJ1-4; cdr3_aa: CASSLRSYKNEKLFF; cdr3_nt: TGTGCCAGCAGCCTCAGGAGTTACAAGAATGAAAAACTGTTTTTT
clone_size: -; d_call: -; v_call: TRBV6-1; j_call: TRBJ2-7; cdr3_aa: CASSEAPGARNEQYF; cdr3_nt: TGTGCCAGCAGTGAAGCCCCAGGGGCGCGGAACGAGCAGTACTTC
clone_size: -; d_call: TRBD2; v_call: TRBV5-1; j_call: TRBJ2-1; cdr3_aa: CASSWGLAGGLAMDEQFF; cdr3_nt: TGCGCCAGCAGCTGGGGACTAGCGGGAGGGTTGGCAATGGATGAGCAGTTCTTC
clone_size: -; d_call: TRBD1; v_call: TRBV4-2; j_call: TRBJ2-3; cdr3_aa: CASSQDKGATDTQYF; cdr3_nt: TGTGCCAGCAGCCAAGACAAGGGGGCCACAGATACGCAGTATTTT
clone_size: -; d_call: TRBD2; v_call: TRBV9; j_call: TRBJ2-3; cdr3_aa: CASSVEGSGLAGGGFTDTQYF; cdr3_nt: TGTGCCAGCAGCGTAGAGGGTTCGGGACTAGCGGGAGGAGGATTCACAGATACGCAGTATTTT
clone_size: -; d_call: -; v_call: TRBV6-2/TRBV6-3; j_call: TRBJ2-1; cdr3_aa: CASSSGNNEQFF; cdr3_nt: TGTGCCAGCAGCTCCGGGAACAATGAGCAGTTCTTC
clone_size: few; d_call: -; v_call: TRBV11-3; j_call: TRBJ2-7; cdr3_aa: CASSRTTGRRRRYYEQYF; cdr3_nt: TGTGCCAGCAGCCGTACTACGGGGAGGCGGAGACGGTACTACGAGCAGTACTTC
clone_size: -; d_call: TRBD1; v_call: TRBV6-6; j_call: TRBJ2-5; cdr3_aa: CASRQGGGETQYF; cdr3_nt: TGTGCCAGCAGACAGGGGGGCGGGGAGACCCAGTACTTC
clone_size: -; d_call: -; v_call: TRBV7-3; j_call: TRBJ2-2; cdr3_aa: CASSPNRASRSGELFF; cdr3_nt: TGTGCCAGCAGCCCAAATCGTGCCTCGCGGAGCGGGGAGCTGTTTTTT
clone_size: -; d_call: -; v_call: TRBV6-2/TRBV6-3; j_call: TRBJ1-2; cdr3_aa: CASSLGPGLGYTF; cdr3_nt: TGTGCCAGCAGCCTTGGCCCAGGGTTGGGCTACACCTTC
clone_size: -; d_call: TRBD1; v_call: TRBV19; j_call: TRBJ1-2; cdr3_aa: CASTRDSYGYTF; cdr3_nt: TGTGCCAGTACCCGGGACAGCTATGGCTACACCTTC
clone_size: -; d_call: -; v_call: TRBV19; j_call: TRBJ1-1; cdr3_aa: CASTIPGAVTEAFF; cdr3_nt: TGTGCCAGTACCATACCAGGGGCTGTCACTGAAGCTTTCTTT
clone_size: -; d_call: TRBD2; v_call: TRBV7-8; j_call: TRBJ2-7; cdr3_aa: CASSPTSGRIYEQYF; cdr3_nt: TGTGCCAGCAGCCCAACTAGCGGGAGAATCTACGAGCAGTACTTC
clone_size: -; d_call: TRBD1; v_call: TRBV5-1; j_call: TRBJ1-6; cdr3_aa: CASSLDKGAGSPLHF; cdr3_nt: TGCGCCAGCAGCTTGGATAAGGGGGCAGGGTCACCCCTCCACTTT
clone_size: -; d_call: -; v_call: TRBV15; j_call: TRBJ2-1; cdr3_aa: CATRKGYLNEQFF; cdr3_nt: TGTGCCACCAGAAAGGGTTACCTCAATGAGCAGTTCTTC
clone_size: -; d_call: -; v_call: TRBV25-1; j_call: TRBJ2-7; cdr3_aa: CASSLQGKDYEQYF; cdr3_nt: TGTGCCAGCAGTTTACAGGGAAAGGACTACGAGCAGTACTTC
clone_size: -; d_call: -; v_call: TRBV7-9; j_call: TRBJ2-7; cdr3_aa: CASSLIESAVYTYEQYF; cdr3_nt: TGTGCCAGCAGCTTAATCGAGAGCGCAGTCTACACCTACGAGCAGTACTTC
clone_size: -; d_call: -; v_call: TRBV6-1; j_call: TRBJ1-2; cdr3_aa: CASSENRNYGYTF; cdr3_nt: TGTGCCAGCAGTGAAAACAGGAACTATGGCTACACCTTC
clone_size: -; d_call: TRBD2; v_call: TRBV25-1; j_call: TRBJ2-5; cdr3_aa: CASSAPSGKETQYF; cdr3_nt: TGTGCCAGCAGTGCACCTAGCGGCAAAGAGACCCAGTACTTC
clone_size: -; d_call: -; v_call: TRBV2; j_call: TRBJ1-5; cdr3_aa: CASSEAGYREGQPQHF; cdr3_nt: TGTGCCAGCAGTGAAGCGGGGTACAGGGAGGGGCAGCCCCAGCATTTT
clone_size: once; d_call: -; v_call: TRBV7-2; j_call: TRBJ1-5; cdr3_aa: CASSLIHGQPQHF; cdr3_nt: TGTGCCAGCAGCCTGATACATGGTCAGCCCCAGCATTTT
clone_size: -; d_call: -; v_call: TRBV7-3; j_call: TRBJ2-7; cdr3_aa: CAGKAGQIQYEQYF; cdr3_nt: TGTGCCGGAAAAGCGGGACAAATACAATACGAGCAGTACTTC